The 5 T cell receptor beta chains presented below share a single source sample, sequenced in a study of shared clonotypes between healthy human individuals. TCRdb's copy holds only in-frame clones and misses some; the assay was immunoSEQ multiplex PCR. The data contain fewer than 3 million clones, around 92% of them singletons. Sequenced material: naive CD4+ T cells from PBMCs. Subset defined: CD45RA+ positively selected. The origin of the receptors is a man aged 18 to 35 in good health. Some clones in this sample may be carry-over from other donors' samples.

The rearrangement links TRBV6-1 to TRBJ1-4; TRBD1 matches 8 bases. This CDR3 contains 15 residues. CDR1 and CDR2 from the germline V gene are MNHNS and SASEGT. Trimming removed 4 bases from V and 8 bases from J; junction bases left unmatched: 9. Here the CDR3 DNA reads TGTGCCAGCAGTGCGGCAACGGGACAGGCGGAAAAACTGTTTTTT. It codes for CASSAATGQAEKLFF.

The J gene is TRBJ1-4, the V gene TRBV18; 7 positions match TRBD1. Looked up from germline, CDR1 is KGHSH and CDR2 is LQKENI. The J segment lost 8 bases and the V segment lost 4 bases, leaving 7 bases of the junction unmatched. This CDR3 is 14 amino acids long. CDR3 amino acids: CASSLRDSQEKLFF. Here the CDR3 DNA reads TGTGCCAGCTCACTACGGGACAGCCAAGAAAAACTGTTTTTT. Supplemented by reference TRBV18 and TRBJ1-4, the full variable domain reads NAGVMQNPRHLVRRRGQEARLRCSPMKGHSHVYWYRQLPEEGLKFMVYLQKENIIDESGMPKERFSAEFPKEGPSILRIQQVVRGDSAAYFCASSLRDSQEKLFFGSGTQLSVL.

The rearrangement joins TRBV30 to TRBJ1-1; D ambiguous. CDR3 length equals 13 residues. Germline lookup yields CDR1 GTSNPN and CDR2 SVGIG (reference sequence). Trimming took off 2 bases at V and 3 bases at J, with 10 bases between the two ends. CDR3 sequence reads: CAWSPQMDTEAFF. In DNA, the CDR3 is TGTGCCTGGAGTCCTCAAATGGACACTGAAGCTTTCTTT.

This chain joins TRBV28 and TRBJ1-5, with 8 bases that match TRBD1. The CDR3 runs to 15 residues. CDR1 and CDR2 from the germline V gene are MDHEN and SYDVKM. J lost 4 bases, V lost 8 bases, and 10 bases had no gene match. The DNA for the CDR3 is TGTGCCAGCGGGGAGGACAGGGAATGGAATCAGCCCCAGCATTTT. Residues: CASGEDREWNQPQHF.

The chain couples TRBV9 to TRBJ2-2, with D tentatively TRBD1 (5 bases). The CDR3 is 16 amino acids. CDR1 and CDR2 from the germline V gene are SGDLS and YYNGEE. V gave up 0 bases and J gave up 1 base, with 10 bases separating them. The CDR3 reads CASSVGGLQNTGELFF. CDR3 coding DNA: TGTGCCAGCAGCGTAGGGGGCTTACAGAACACCGGGGAGCTGTTTTTT. Combining the CDR3 with reference TRBV9 and TRBJ2-2 gives the whole variable domain DSGVTQTPKHLITATGQRVTLRCSPRSGDLSVYWYQQSLDQGLQFLIQYYNGEERAKGNILERFSAQQFPDLHSELNLSSLELGDSALYFCASSVGGLQNTGELFFGEGSRLTVL.